These T cell receptor beta chains were read from a single sample in a study of cytomegalovirus exposure and HLA in healthy donors. The repertoire was sequenced with immunoSEQ multiplex PCR; TCRdb's copy has only in-frame clones and lacks some. The top ten clones hold approximately 2.1% of a sample with some 76,000 clones, around 94% of them seen once. Sequencing was carried out using PBMCs. Receptors were obtained from a woman between 18 and 29 years old in good health and CMV-seronegative. Both conserved end residues are part of each CDR3. The D gene is left open where the match is weak. Expanded clones are given a class, and other clones once, few, many or no size at all.

J gene | V gene | clone size | D gene | CDR3 DNA | CDR3 protein
TRBJ2-7 | TRBV4-1 | - | TRBD2 | TGCGCCAGCAGCCAAGTTACTAGCGGGGGGTACGAGCAGTACTTC | CASSQVTSGGYEQYF
TRBJ1-5 | TRBV6-1 | few | - | TGTGCCAGCAGTGAAAAGCATCAGCCCCAGCATTTT | CASSEKHQPQHF
TRBJ2-3 | TRBV9 | once | - | TGTGCCAGCAGCGCCATGACAGATACGCAGTATTTT | CASSAMTDTQYF
TRBJ2-1 | TRBV27 | - | - | TGTGCCAGCAGTTTTACCAGCTCCTACAATGAGCAGTTCTTC | CASSFTSSYNEQFF
TRBJ1-3 | TRBV18 | few | - | TGTGCCAGCTCACCACAGTCCCCAGGGCACTCTGGAAACACCATATATTTT | CASSPQSPGHSGNTIYF
TRBJ2-2 | TRBV27 | once | - | TGTGCCAGCAGTATCCCAGCCGGGGAGCTGTTTTTT | CASSIPAGELFF
TRBJ2-3 | TRBV29-1 | - | TRBD2 | TGCAGCGTTGAACCTAGGACTAGCGCGGCAGATACGCAGTATTTT | CSVEPRTSAADTQYF
TRBJ2-1 | TRBV10-3 | - | TRBD1 | TGTGCCATCAGTGAGTTGAACCGACAGGGCAATGAGCAGTTCTTC | CAISELNRQGNEQFF
TRBJ2-1 | TRBV5-4 | - | TRBD2 | TGTGCCAGCAGCCCTCCGGGACTAGCCTACAATGAGCAGTTCTTC | CASSPPGLAYNEQFF
TRBJ2-3 | TRBV9 | once | TRBD2 | TGTGCCAGCAGCACGGGGACTAGCGGGGGGGCCGCAGATACGCAGTATTTT | CASSTGTSGGAADTQYF
TRBJ2-7 | TRBV5-4 | - | - | TGTGCCAGCAGCAACGGACAGGGACTATACGAGCAGTACTTC | CASSNGQGLYEQYF
TRBJ2-7 | TRBV29-1 | - | TRBD2 | TGCAGCGTTAAAGGAGCGGGAGGGAACTCCTACGAGCAGTACTTC | CSVKGAGGNSYEQYF
TRBJ2-7 | TRBV6-6 | - | TRBD2 | TGTGCCAGCAGCATACTAGCGGGAGCCCCCTACGAGCAGTACTTC | CASSILAGAPYEQYF
TRBJ2-1 | TRBV5-1 | - | - | TGCGCCAGCAGCTCCCGCCGGGGATTGACCTACAATGAGCAGTTCTTC | CASSSRRGLTYNEQFF
TRBJ1-2 | TRBV7-9 | - | - | TGTGCCAGCAGCTTAGGGGCAGGGTTGGTTGGCTACACCTTC | CASSLGAGLVGYTF
TRBJ2-7 | TRBV2 | few | - | TGTGCCAGCAGTGAAGGAGGGTGGCAAGCGATCTACGAGCAGTACTTC | CASSEGGWQAIYEQYF
TRBJ2-4 | TRBV10-2 | - | - | TGCGCCAGCAGTGCCTCTCTCCAAAACATTCAGTACTTC | CASSASLQNIQYF